The 16 T cell receptor beta chains presented below share a single source sample, sequenced in a study of cytomegalovirus exposure and HLA in healthy donors. Primers: 60 Vbeta forward and 13 Jbeta reverse. Profiled with immunoSEQ multiplex PCR; TCRdb holds only in-frame clones, not every one. The sample carries approximately 160,000 clones, approximately 81% recorded once. Input material: PBMCs. All receptors come from a male donor in good health and CMV-seronegative.

With respect to this clone: This same CDR3 is encoded by further DNA sequences in the sample. This chain links TRBV30 with TRBJ2-7, with unresolved D. Per the germline V gene, CDR1 is GTSNPN and CDR2 is SVGIG (reference sequence). The CDR3 spans 11 residues. V gave up 0 bases and J gave up 4 bases, with 4 bases separating them. In DNA form, the CDR3 reads TGTGCCTGGAGTGTACGGTACGAGCAGTACTTC. It codes for CAWSVRYEQYF.

This rearrangement joins TRBV4-3 to TRBJ2-5; 8 bases align to TRBD2. The CDR3 is 17 residues long. Germline CDR1 reads LGHNA; CDR2 reads YSLEER. V shed 1 base and J 4 bases; nucleotides not matched to a gene: 11. The CDR3 reads CASSQGKWTSITETQYF. The DNA for the CDR3 is TGCGCCAGCAGCCAAGGTAAATGGACTAGCATCACAGAGACCCAGTACTTC.

The CDR3 here is CAISAGQYGYTF. CDR3 DNA sequence: TGTGCCATCAGTGCGGGACAGTATGGCTACACCTTC. The gene calls are TRBV10-3 and TRBJ1-2; TRBD1 matches 7 bases. The CDR3 consists of 12 residues. Germline CDR1 ENHRY, CDR2 SYGVKD. With V trimmed by 4 bases and J by 5 bases, 1 base remained unmatched.

V usage is TRBV5-1 and J usage is TRBJ2-7; a possible D gene is TRBD2 (5 bases). V gave up 0 bases and J gave up 3 bases, with 7 bases separating them. The CDR3 has 13 residues. Germline V gives CDR1 SGHRS, CDR2 YFSETQ. The CDR3 spells CASSLVRGYEQYF. The DNA of the CDR3 is TGCGCCAGCAGCTTGGTTCGGGGCTACGAGCAGTACTTC.

The J gene is TRBJ2-7, the V gene TRBV6-5; D might be TRBD1 (6 bases). Germline lookup yields CDR1 MNHEY and CDR2 SVGAGI. CDR3 length: 12 residues. Trimming cost V 5 bases and J 13 bases, with 18 bases left between them. The CDR3 region has the DNA TGTGCCAGCAGTCCCGGGGCAGGGGACCGTTACTTC. Translation gives CASSPGAGDRYF.

The genes are TRBV19 and TRBJ2-1, with D maybe TRBD1 (6 bases). The CDR3 totals 14 residues. Deletions cut 6 bases from V and 10 bases from J, with 19 bases between. CDR1 and CDR2 (germline): LNHDA, SQIVND (reference sequence). As DNA, the CDR3 is TGTGCCAGTAGCACCACCCGGGTAGGGGGAGAGCAGTTCTTC. It translates to CASSTTRVGGEQFF.

The chain's CDR3 is CASGMPMGSSYEQYF. For the CDR3, the DNA is TGTGCCAGCGGGATGCCCATGGGGAGCTCCTACGAGCAGTACTTC. This sequence joins TRBV2 and TRBJ2-7, with D maybe TRBD2 (5 bases). Germline V gives CDR1 SNHLY, CDR2 FYNNEI. The CDR3 is 15 amino acids. V was clipped by 8 bases and J by 0 bases, with 17 bases between them. Full variable domain (rest looked up from reference TRBV2 and TRBJ2-7): EPEVTQTPSHQVTQMGQEVILRCVPISNHLYFYWYRQILGQKVEFLVSFYNNEISEKSEIFDDQFSVERPDGSNFTLKIRSTKLEDSAMYFCASGMPMGSSYEQYFGPGTRLTVT.

Of note for this clone: The same CDR3 arises from other DNA sequences in this sample as well. The chain employs TRBV7-2 and TRBJ2-5; maybe TRBD1 (5 bases). Germline CDR1 is SGHTA and CDR2 is FQGNSA. The CDR3 consists of 13 residues. V shed 5 bases and J shed 4 bases, with 11 bases lying between them. The CDR3 DNA reads as TGTGCCAGCAGCCCAAGGACAATAGAGACCCAGTACTTC. Translation: CASSPRTIETQYF.

A few counts support this clone. The chain is built from TRBV10-3 and TRBJ1-2, with D possibly being TRBD1 (5 bases). V lost 3 bases and J 0 bases, leaving 11 bases between the germline ends. CDR3 size: 15 residues. Per germline, CDR1 ENHRY and CDR2 SYGVKD. The CDR3 loop reads CAISELGTSNYGYTF. CDR3 coding DNA: TGTGCCATCAGTGAACTGGGGACTTCTAACTATGGCTACACCTTC.

This chain links TRBV7-6 with TRBJ2-2; TRBD2 matches at 7 bases. The CDR3 contains 15 residues. After removal of 5 bases from V and 0 bases from J, the junction contained 3 bases not matched to a gene. Germline CDR1 is SGHVS and CDR2 is FNYEAQ. DNA of the CDR3: TGTGCCAGCAGCCCAGCGGGGCCGAACACCGGGGAGCTGTTTTTT. It is translated as CASSPAGPNTGELFF.

This clone has just a few counts. The V and J genes are TRBV6-4 and TRBJ1-1; D uncertain. Trimming removed 2 bases at V and 3 bases at J, with 7 bases between. CDR1 is MRHNA and CDR2 is SNTAGT in the germline V gene. The CDR3 is made up of 13 amino acids. The CDR3 DNA reads as TGTGCCAGCAGTGACAGCGTTCACACTGAAGCTTTCTTT. It encodes CASSDSVHTEAFF.

The chain carries TRBV27 and TRBJ2-2; D is unclear. Germline CDR1 and CDR2: MNHEY and SMNVEV (reference sequence). V shed 1 base and J shed 1 base, with 7 bases lying between them. The CDR3 spans 15 residues. The CDR3: CASSLYSLNTGELFF. The CDR3 nucleotides are TGTGCCAGCAGTTTATATTCTCTGAACACCGGGGAGCTGTTTTTT.

This chain connects TRBV28 to TRBJ1-2, with 9 bases fitting TRBD1. The CDR3 has 13 residues. J lost 6 bases, V lost 7 bases, and 6 bases had no gene match. The germline V gene has CDR1 MDHEN and CDR2 SYDVKM. The CDR3 here is CASKYRGRDGYTF. The DNA for the CDR3 is TGTGCCAGCAAATACAGGGGGCGGGATGGCTACACCTTC.

This chain links TRBV4-2 with TRBJ1-2, with unresolved D. The V end lost 4 bases, the J end lost 7 bases, and 16 bases lay between the germline ends. CDR1 and CDR2 (germline): LGHNA, YNFKEQ. This CDR3 comprises 14 residues. CDR3 region: CASSPNQGGFGYTF. CDR3 DNA sequence: TGTGCCAGCAGCCCCAACCAAGGAGGGTTTGGCTACACCTTC.

The CDR3 region is CASSYPLYAKNIQYF. In DNA, the CDR3 is TGTGCCAGCAGCTATCCTTTGTATGCCAAAAACATTCAGTACTTC. This chain joins TRBV7-2 and TRBJ2-4; D not resolved. The V end was cut by 4 bases, the J end by 1 base, with 11 bases between. This CDR3 has 15 residues. CDR1 is SGHTA, CDR2 FQGNSA, per germline.

This sequence joins TRBV9 and TRBJ1-6, with D possibly matching TRBD1 (5 bases). V shed 3 bases and J shed 0 bases, with 10 bases lying between them. CDR3 length: 16 amino acids. The germline CDR1 and CDR2 sequences are SGDLS and YYNGEE. The CDR3 nucleotides read TGTGCCAGCAGCGCCGACAGCCTCTCCTATAATTCACCCCTCCACTTT. Encoded protein: CASSADSLSYNSPLHF.